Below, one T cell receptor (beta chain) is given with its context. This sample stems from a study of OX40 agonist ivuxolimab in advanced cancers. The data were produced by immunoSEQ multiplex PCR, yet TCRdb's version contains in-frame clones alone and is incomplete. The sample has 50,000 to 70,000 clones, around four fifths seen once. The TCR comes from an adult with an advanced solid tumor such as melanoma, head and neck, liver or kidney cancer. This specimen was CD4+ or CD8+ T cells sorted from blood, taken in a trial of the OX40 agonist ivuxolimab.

The CDR3 region is CASSPPPGQGGTGELFF. In nucleotides, the CDR3 is TGTGCCAGCAGTCCTCCGCCGGGACAGGGCGGCACCGGGGAGCTGTTTTTT. This chain connects TRBV27 to TRBJ2-2; 9 bases agree with TRBD1. The CDR3 spans 17 residues. With 5 bases clipped from V and 4 bases from J, the junction kept 11 bases outside the gene matches. Germline V gene lookup returns CDR1 MNHEY and CDR2 SMNVEV (reference sequence).